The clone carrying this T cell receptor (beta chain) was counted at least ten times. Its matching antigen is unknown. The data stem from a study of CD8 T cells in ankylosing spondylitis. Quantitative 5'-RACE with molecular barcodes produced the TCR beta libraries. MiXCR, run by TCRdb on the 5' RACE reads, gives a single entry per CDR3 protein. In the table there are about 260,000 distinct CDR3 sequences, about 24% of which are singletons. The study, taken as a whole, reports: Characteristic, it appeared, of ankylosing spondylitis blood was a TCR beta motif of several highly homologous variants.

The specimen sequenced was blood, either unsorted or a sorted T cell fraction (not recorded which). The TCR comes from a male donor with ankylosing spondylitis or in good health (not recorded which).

CDR3 DNA sequence: TGTGCCAGCAGCTTGGGACTAGCGGCGGAAGAGACCCAGTACTTC. Translating it yields CASSLGLAAEETQYF. The gene calls are TRBV7-6 and TRBJ2-5, with TRBD2 matching 11 bases. From germline, CDR1 is SGHVS and CDR2 FNYEAQ. The CDR3 is made up of 15 amino acids. The V gene end was trimmed by 3 bases and the J gene end by 3 bases; junction bases not matched to a gene: 3. Full variable domain (remainder filled in from reference TRBV7-6 and TRBJ2-5): GAGVSQSPRYKVTKRGQDVALRCDPISGHVSLYWYRQALGQGPEFLTYFNYEAQQDKSGLPNDRFSAERPEGSISTLTIQRTEQRDSAMYRCASSLGLAAEETQYFGPGTRLLVL.